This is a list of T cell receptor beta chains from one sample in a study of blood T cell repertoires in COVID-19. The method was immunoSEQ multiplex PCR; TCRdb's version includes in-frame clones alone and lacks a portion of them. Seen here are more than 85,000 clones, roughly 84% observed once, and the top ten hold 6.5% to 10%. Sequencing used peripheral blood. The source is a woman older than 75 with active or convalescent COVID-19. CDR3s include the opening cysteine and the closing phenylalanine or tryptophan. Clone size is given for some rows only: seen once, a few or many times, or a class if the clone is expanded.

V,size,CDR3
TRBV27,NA,CASSLEELAVNEQFF
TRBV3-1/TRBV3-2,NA,CASSQVSRTSGRNEQFF
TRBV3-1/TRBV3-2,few,CASSQNGLANTDTQYF
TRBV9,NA,CASSHRHGSSRSETQYF
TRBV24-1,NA,CATSDLQTRDTQYF
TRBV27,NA,CASSSRLAGGSDEQFF
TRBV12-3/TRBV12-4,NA,CASGSGEQFF
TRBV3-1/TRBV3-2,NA,CASSQERGTSGSYEQYF
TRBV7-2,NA,CASSPGQGFREQFF
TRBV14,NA,CASSHRASGTGEQFF
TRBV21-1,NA,CASSKTAPRGSGNTIYF
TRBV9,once,CASNRLVAGVDTQYF
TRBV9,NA,CASSRTGNYGYTF
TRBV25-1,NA,CASSHREKDGELFF
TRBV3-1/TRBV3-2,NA,CASSQDLATGVSADTQYF
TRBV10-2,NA,CASSRLAGDEQFF
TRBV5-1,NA,CASSLDPTGLETQYF
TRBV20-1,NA,CSASSLAGTDNEQFF
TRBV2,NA,CASNLGVTDTQYF
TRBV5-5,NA,CASRIRDRNSPLHF
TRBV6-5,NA,CASTKIGGGYGYTF
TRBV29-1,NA,CSVHTTGVYNEQFF
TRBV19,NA,CASSIAARGDNSPLHF
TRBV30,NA,CAWSLGQMYGYTF
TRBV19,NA,CASSITTQETQYF
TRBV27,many,CASSLGHYNEQFF